A selection of T cell receptor beta chains follows, all from one sample in a study of blood T cell repertoires in COVID-19. Profiling relied on immunoSEQ multiplex PCR, and the TCRdb table lists in-frame clones only, not all of them. The sample consists of roughly 380,000 clones, around nine tenths of them appearing once. Sequenced material: PBMCs or T cells enriched from blood (not recorded which). The source of these receptors is a young woman who had been exposed to COVID-19. Both conserved end residues are part of each CDR3. The D gene is left open where the match is weak. Clone size is given for some rows only: seen once, a few or many times, or a class if the clone is expanded.

TRBV5-1	once	TRBJ2-1	TRBD2	TGCGCCAGCAGCTTGGGCCTAGCGGGAGGTGATGAGCAGTTCTTC	CASSLGLAGGDEQFF
TRBV19	.	TRBJ2-3	TRBD2	TGTGCCAGTAGTATCCCAACTAGCGACACAGATACGCAGTATTTT	CASSIPTSDTDTQYF
TRBV7-3	.	TRBJ2-2	.	TGTGCCAGCAGCTTATCCCTAGCAGCCAACACCGGGGAGCTGTTTTTT	CASSLSLAANTGELFF
TRBV12-3/TRBV12-4	.	TRBJ2-7	.	TGTGCCAGCAGTTTGGCGGTTGTCCACGAGCAGTACTTC	CASSLAVVHEQYF
TRBV19	.	TRBJ1-6	TRBD1	TGTGCCAGTAGTACGACAGGGAGCTCCTATAATTCACCCCTCCACTTT	CASSTTGSSYNSPLHF
TRBV18	.	TRBJ2-3	.	TGTGCCAGCTCACCACCCTCCGTGCGTGGAGATACGCAGTATTTT	CASSPPSVRGDTQYF
TRBV5-1	.	TRBJ2-1	TRBD1	TGCGCCAGCAGCTACCGGGACAGCCACAATGAGCAGTTCTTC	CASSYRDSHNEQFF
TRBV28	few	TRBJ2-7	TRBD2	TGTGCCAGCAGTTCTAGCGGGCCGTCCTACGAGCAGTACTTC	CASSSSGPSYEQYF
TRBV27	.	TRBJ1-2	TRBD1	TGTGCCAGCAAAAGGGACAGTACTAACTATGGCTACACCTTC	CASKRDSTNYGYTF
TRBV28	.	TRBJ2-5	TRBD1	TGTGCCAGCAGTCCCTCGGGACAGGGTCTGGAGACCCAGTACTTC	CASSPSGQGLETQYF
TRBV12-3/TRBV12-4	.	TRBJ2-3	.	TGTGCCAGCACACTAACGGGGTACACGCAGTATTTT	CASTLTGYTQYF
TRBV12-3/TRBV12-4	.	TRBJ1-1	.	TGTGCCAGCAGTCTGGGAGGCGTTGAAGCTTTCTTT	CASSLGGVEAFF
TRBV28	.	TRBJ2-3	TRBD1	TGTGCCAGCAGTCCGGGACAGGGGCGCACAGATACGCAGTATTTT	CASSPGQGRTDTQYF
TRBV10-1	.	TRBJ2-3	.	TGCGCCAGCAGTGACGGGGGAGGAGATACGCAGTATTTT	CASSDGGGDTQYF
TRBV18	.	TRBJ2-7	TRBD1	TGTGCCAGCTCACCAGGGACAGGGGACTACGAGCAGTACTTC	CASSPGTGDYEQYF
TRBV7-9	.	TRBJ1-2	.	TGTGCCAGCAGCTTATCACCGGGGGGCAGGAACTATGGCTACACCTTC	CASSLSPGGRNYGYTF
TRBV9	.	TRBJ1-1	.	TGTGCCAGCAGCGTAGTAACAGAAAACACTGAAGCTTTCTTT	CASSVVTENTEAFF
TRBV7-9	.	TRBJ1-2	TRBD1	TGTGCCAGCAGCCTGACAGGGGGCAGTAACTATGGCTACACCTTC	CASSLTGGSNYGYTF
TRBV27	once	TRBJ2-5	TRBD2	TGTGCCAGCAGTCCCCTCTCGACTAGCTTTCAGACCCAGTACTTC	CASSPLSTSFQTQYF
TRBV29-1	.	TRBJ1-2	TRBD1	TGCAGCGTTGAAGGGGGCCAGGGGGCGGGGGGCTACACCTTC	CSVEGGQGAGGYTF
TRBV6-4	.	TRBJ2-3	TRBD2	TGTGCCAGCAGTGAGAGCGGGAGAGGTGATACGCAGTATTTT	CASSESGRGDTQYF
TRBV5-4	.	TRBJ2-2	.	TGTGCCAGCAGCCACGAGTTGAACACCGGGGAGCTGTTTTTT	CASSHELNTGELFF